The subject of this entry is one T cell receptor (beta chain). Its matching antigen is unknown. This CDR3 has 16 residues. Germline values: CDR1 KGHDR, CDR2 SFDVKD. The sample is drawn from a study of monozygotic twins with inflammatory bowel disease. Study-level findings and limits: Distinct T cell subtypes could not be told apart.

For every sample, eight separate reactions were used to make cDNA. The UMIs contained a 6-nucleotide sample barcode. They were added by template switching during cDNA synthesis. TCRalpha and TCRbeta cDNA underwent two nested PCRs of around 15 and 10 cycles. Reanalyzing the 5' RACE reads, TCRdb keeps one entry per CDR3 protein, without DNA. The sample totals about 99,000 distinct CDR3 sequences. Material for sequencing was blood. The chain combines TRBV24-1 with TRBJ2-1; TCRdb's D call, TRBD1, is unchecked because there is no DNA. This clonotype was sampled from a human donor with ulcerative colitis or Crohn's disease, or a healthy co-twin of an affected twin (not recorded which). The CDR3 here is CATSDSGVVNLAEQFF.